This T cell receptor (beta chain) was identified in a study of shared clonotypes between healthy human individuals. In the case of this clone: Its antigen is not known.

The authors ran the assay at deep level. Several immunoSEQ plates received, in even portions, the genomic DNA of each subset. Sequencing used immunoSEQ multiplex PCR; TCRdb keeps in-frame clones, though not all of them. The sample lists 850,000 to 1,200,000 clones; about 76% were seen once. The CDR3 consists of 13 residues. V lost 2 bases, J lost 4 bases, and 9 bases lay in between. The germline gives CDR1 SGHVS, CDR2 FQNEAQ. General study points: Generation probabilities of non-shared clonotypes were lower (relative to those shared by all four donors).

The sequence came from a man between 18 and 35 years old in good health. Material: memory CD4+ T cells sorted from blood. Subset denoted: CD45RA-negative fraction. The chain links TRBV7-8 to TRBJ2-7; D ambiguous. CDR3 amino acids: CASSLFLYYEQYF. As DNA, the CDR3 is TGTGCCAGCAGCTTATTCCTTTATTACGAGCAGTACTTC.